This T cell receptor (beta chain) was identified in a study of cytomegalovirus exposure and HLA in healthy donors. Study details: Earlier sequencing of some 170 million T cells yielded 100 million to 120 million unique TCR beta sequences. Overall study findings and caveats: The number of N-insertions in an Asian-associated ancestry cluster was reportedly below the 666-donor mean in a later analysis. The dataset shows that most TCR sequences were rare, while some public TCRs occurred in many donors. Across HLA loci, a later analysis found differing TCR association rates, with DRB1 most and HLA-C fewest.

V was cut by 2 bases and J by 5 bases, with 4 bases left in between. In germline, CDR1 is SGHDT, CDR2 YYEEEE. The CDR3 contains 11 residues. As concerns this clone: Its target is not known.

This PCR relied on a set of 60 Vbeta primers and 13 Jbeta primers. Data came from immunoSEQ multiplex PCR; TCRdb stores just in-frame clones and leaves some out. The sample holds 100,000 to 150,000 clones, 75% to 90% seen once. The sequencing input was PBMCs. The TCR originated in a male donor in good health and CMV-seronegative. The rearrangement uses TRBV5-6 and TRBJ2-5; no firm D call. The CDR3 region is CASSFLETQYF. CDR3 DNA: TGTGCCAGCAGCTTCTTGGAGACCCAGTACTTC. The variable domain in full, with the rest retrieved from reference TRBV5-6 and TRBJ2-5, is DAGVTQSPTHLIKTRGQQVTLRCSPKSGHDTVSWYQQALGQGPQFIFQYYEEEERQRGNFPDRFSGHQFPNYSSELNVNALLLGDSALYLCASSFLETQYFGPGTRLLVL.